The next 19 T cell receptor beta chains were all read from a single sample in a study of neoadjuvant anti-PD-1 for oral cavity cancer. Time point specified: after neoadjuvant nivolumab, at surgical resection. The data were produced by immunoSEQ multiplex PCR, yet TCRdb's version contains in-frame clones alone and is incomplete. The sample yields some 22,000 clones, 26% seen once. The source was tumor tissue, collected after nivolumab (anti-PD-1) treatment. The source is a person between 40 and 85 years old with oral cavity squamous cell carcinoma.

The J gene is TRBJ2-7, the V gene TRBV5-4; 9 bases are a match to TRBD1. J lost 3 bases, V lost 4 bases, and 8 bases had no gene match. Germline V gene lookup returns CDR1 SGHNT and CDR2 YYREEE (reference sequence). The CDR3 is 15 amino acids. The CDR3 DNA is TGTGCCAGCAGCCCCTCCCGGGACAGGGACTACGAGCAGTACTTC. This encodes CASSPSRDRDYEQYF. The full variable domain, rest sourced from reference TRBV5-4 and TRBJ2-7, is ETGVTQSPTHLIKTRGQQVTLRCSSQSGHNTVSWYQQALGQGPQFIFQYYREEENGRGNFPPRFSGLQFPNYSSELNVNALELDDSALYLCASSPSRDRDYEQYFGPGTRLTVT.

This clone was seen a few times. The chain links TRBV6-5 to TRBJ2-5; TRBD1 matches 9 bases. The CDR3 totals 13 residues. Germline V CDR1 and CDR2: MNHEY, SVGAGI. V shed 7 bases, J shed 6 bases, and the junction held 6 bases outside the gene matches. CDR3 nucleotides: TGTGCCAGCAATATGGGACAGGGAAAGACCCAGTACTTC. Encoded protein: CASNMGQGKTQYF.

This clone has more than one count but fewer than ten. V gene TRBV18 combines with J gene TRBJ2-7; D unclear. Trimming removed 6 bases from V and 7 bases from J, with 13 bases in between. Germline CDR1 KGHSH, CDR2 LQKENI. The CDR3 covers 12 residues. The DNA for the CDR3 is TGTGCCAGCTCGCTTATAGGGTATGAGCAGTACTTC. Translated: CASSLIGYEQYF.

The chain couples TRBV4-1 to TRBJ1-1; possibly TRBD1 for D (5 bases). The length of the CDR3 is 15 residues. Germline V CDR1 and CDR2: MGHRA, YSYEKL. V shed 0 bases and J shed 1 base, with 9 bases lying between them. CDR3 DNA: TGCGCCAGCAGCCAAGAGTATGACAGGAACACTGAAGCTTTCTTT. It is translated as CASSQEYDRNTEAFF.

This clone was seen at least ten times. The rearrangement joins TRBV7-9 to TRBJ2-5; D gene unclear. This CDR3 is 11 amino acids long. V dropped 5 bases and J dropped 2 bases, with 3 bases sitting between them. Germline CDR1 and CDR2: SEHNR and FQNEAQ (reference sequence). The CDR3 loop is CASSVQETQYF. The CDR3, as DNA: TGTGCCAGCAGCGTTCAAGAGACCCAGTACTTC.

This clone ranks as medium-sized (0.01 to 0.1%). This rearrangement joins TRBV7-2 to TRBJ2-5; 8 nucleotides match TRBD2. The CDR3 length is 14 residues. J lost 7 bases, V lost 1 base, and 5 bases had no gene match. Germline CDR1 is SGHTA and CDR2 is FQGNSA. CDR3 nucleotide sequence: TGTGCCAGCAGCTTAGGAGCGGGAGAAGGGACCCAGTACTTC. The encoded protein is CASSLGAGEGTQYF. The full variable domain, with the rest looked up from reference TRBV7-2 and TRBJ2-5, is GAGVSQSPSNKVTEKGKDVELRCDPISGHTALYWYRQSLGQGLEFLIYFQGNSAPDKSGLPSDRFSAERTGGSVSTLTIQRTQQEDSAVYLCASSLGAGEGTQYFGPGTRLLVL.

The J gene is TRBJ1-2, the V gene TRBV19; D is unclear. The CDR3 has 14 residues. Germline V lookup: CDR1 LNHDA, CDR2 SQIVND (reference sequence). V dropped 6 bases and J dropped 8 bases, with 19 bases sitting between them. CDR3: CASRDPGKSLGYTF. CDR3 nucleotides: TGTGCCAGTAGGGATCCGGGAAAATCGTTGGGCTACACCTTC.

V is TRBV28 and J is TRBJ2-7; the match to TRBD2 covers 7 bases. With V trimmed by 7 bases and J by 2 bases, 8 bases remained unmatched. Germline loops: CDR1 MDHEN, CDR2 SYDVKM. There are 14 residues in the CDR3. CDR3 nucleotide sequence: TGTGCCAGCACCTCCGGGGGGAGGGCCTACGAGCAGTACTTC. Its protein product is CASTSGGRAYEQYF.

The chain joins TRBV30 to TRBJ2-5; either TRBD1 or TRBD2 may fit D (6 bases each). Trimming shortened V by 6 bases and J by 5 bases, and 13 bases separated the two germline ends. The germline V gene has CDR1 GTSNPN and CDR2 SVGIG (reference sequence). The CDR3 is 12 residues long. The CDR3 DNA sequence: TGTGCCTGTGTTCAGGGGAGGGAGACCCAGTACTTC. Its protein is CACVQGRETQYF.

This clone was counted between two and nine times. This rearrangement joins TRBV10-1 to TRBJ2-3; 9 bases agree with TRBD2. Per the germline V gene, CDR1 is WNHNN and CDR2 is SYGVQD (reference sequence). After removal of 6 bases from V and 4 bases from J, the junction contained 5 bases not matched to a gene. This CDR3 is built from 14 residues. The CDR3 DNA sequence: TGCGCCAGCAGCTTAGCGGGGGTCCCAGATACGCAGTATTTT. It translates to CASSLAGVPDTQYF.

This clone showed up just a few times. V is TRBV6-6 and J is TRBJ1-1, with TRBD1 matching over 9 bases. The V gene's germline CDR1 is MNHNY and CDR2 SVGAGI (reference sequence). With 8 bases clipped from V and 4 bases from J, the junction kept 8 bases outside the gene matches. The CDR3 has 14 amino acids. The CDR3 nucleotides are TGTGCCAGCGAGGGACAGGGAGGGGGCACTGAAGCTTTCTTT. Translated, it gives CASEGQGGGTEAFF.

This clone occurred once. The V call is TRBV7-9, the J call TRBJ1-1; D perhaps matches TRBD1 (6 bases). This CDR3 region has 14 residues. V lost 4 bases and J lost 1, with 10 bases in between. Germline lookup yields CDR1 SEHNR and CDR2 FQNEAQ (reference sequence). Written as DNA, the CDR3 is TGTGCCAGCAGCTCAGGGGTGGGGAACACTGAAGCTTTCTTT. This encodes CASSSGVGNTEAFF.

V usage is TRBV21-1 and J usage is TRBJ2-1; the table gives TRBD1 as D, unverified against the DNA. TRBV21-1 is a pseudogene. CDR3 size: 15 residues. The CDR3 DNA reads TGTGCCAGCAGCGGGGGGGGACAGGGTAACAATGAGCAGTTCTTC. Residues: CASSGGGQGNNEQFF.

The chain combines TRBV7-2 with TRBJ2-7, with D tentatively TRBD1 (5 bases). CDR3 size: 13 residues. Trimming removed 5 bases at V and 7 bases at J, with 15 bases between. Germline CDR1 and CDR2: SGHTA and FQGNSA. CDR3 DNA: TGTGCCAGCAGCATCAACAGGCCTACGGAGCAGTACTTC. Residues: CASSINRPTEQYF.

A few counts support this clone. The V call is TRBV7-6, the J call TRBJ2-1; D is perhaps TRBD2 (5 bases). Germline values: CDR1 SGHVS, CDR2 FNYEAQ. Trimming removed 5 bases at V and 7 bases at J, with 18 bases between. The CDR3 contains 15 residues. For the CDR3, the DNA is TGTGCCAGCAGCGTTCAAGCGGAGACTGCTAATGAGCAGTTCTTC. It encodes CASSVQAETANEQFF.

The chain links TRBV19 to TRBJ1-5, with D maybe TRBD1 (5 bases). V lost 7 bases and J 3 bases, leaving 16 bases between the germline ends. There are 15 residues in the CDR3. The V gene's germline CDR1 is LNHDA and CDR2 SQIVND (reference sequence). CDR3 sequence (DNA): TGTGCCAGTAAGTCCGGGGCAGGTTTCAATCAGCCCCAGCATTTT. It translates to CASKSGAGFNQPQHF.

This clone was seen only a few times. The V call is TRBV5-4, the J call TRBJ2-7; tentatively, D is TRBD2 (6 bases). With 3 bases removed from V and 5 bases from J, the gap between germline ends came to 15 bases. In germline, CDR1 is SGHNT, CDR2 YYREEE (reference sequence). There are 14 residues in the CDR3. The CDR3 protein is CASSSGTWFDEQYF. In DNA form, the CDR3 reads TGTGCCAGCAGCTCCGGGACTTGGTTTGACGAGCAGTACTTC.

J is TRBJ2-3 and V is TRBV27; unclear D gene. This CDR3 spans 15 amino acids. CDR1 is MNHEY, CDR2 SMNVEV, per germline (reference sequence). Deletions cut 3 bases from V and 0 bases from J, with 10 bases between. Written as DNA, the CDR3 is TGTGCCAGCAGTTTCGGCCGGTCTAGCACAGATACGCAGTATTTT. It translates to CASSFGRSSTDTQYF.

This clone came up a few times. This chain links TRBV25-1 with TRBJ1-5, with a tentative D call TRBD1 (6 bases). CDR1 MGHDK and CDR2 SYGVNS come from the germline V gene. CDR3 length: 15 residues. The germline V and J ends were trimmed by 4 bases and 2 bases, with 12 bases remaining between them. As DNA, the CDR3 is TGTGCCAGCAGTGCACAGGGCGGTGGCAATCAGCCCCAGCATTTT. This translates into CASSAQGGGNQPQHF.